This T cell receptor (beta chain) was obtained from a study of T-cell memory formation after mild COVID-19. Broader study findings: Contracting CD8+ clones were enriched in EMRA, CD4+ mainly in CM and EM. Day 15 to 85 contracting clones showed balanced CD4/CD8; later expanders leaned CD4+.

TCRdb reprocessed the 5' RACE reads via MiXCR and lists one record per CDR3 protein. Found here are some 450,000 distinct CDR3 sequences, around 18% of them singletons; the top ten hold roughly 8.4%. As regards this clonotype: The antigen is unknown.

The CDR3 loop spans 15 amino acids. J lost 4 bases, V lost 4 bases, and 10 bases had no gene match. CDR1 and CDR2 from the germline V gene are SGHRS and YFSETQ. The sequenced material came from PBMCs or a T cell subset sorted from them (not recorded which). The sequence derives from an adult woman who had mild COVID-19 (a few samples of this study predate the infection). Cell type and time point are not known. V gene TRBV5-1 combines with J gene TRBJ1-1; 7 bases are a match to TRBD1. CDR3 sequence: CASSAVDRLTTEAFF. In DNA, the CDR3 is TGCGCCAGCAGCGCCGTGGACAGGCTGACCACTGAAGCTTTCTTT.